This T cell receptor beta chain was obtained from a study of shared clonotypes between healthy human individuals. General study points: It was the non-shared clonotypes that had lower generation probabilities than clonotypes shared by all four donors. Among a handful of donors, approximately 5.4% of naive CD4 clonotypes were found in common.

Naive CD8 cells lacked CD45RO, underwent positive selection for CCR7 and left out terminally differentiated effector memory CD45RA+ cells. Method: immunoSEQ multiplex PCR; TCRdb's copy keeps in-frame clones and lacks some. In the table there are 550,000 to 750,000 clones, roughly 95% of which are singletons. Details on this clone: What it binds is unknown.

The receptor was isolated from a young woman in good health. Sample: naive CD8+ T cells sorted from blood.

In DNA form, the CDR3 reads TGTGCCAGCAGAAACATATTCGCGACAGGGGTGAACACCGGGGAGCTGTTTTTT. Amino acids: CASRNIFATGVNTGELFF. The V call is TRBV28, the J call TRBJ2-2; TRBD1 matches 8 bases. V shed 6 bases and J 1 base; nucleotides not matched to a gene: 13. Germline V gene sequence: CDR1 MDHEN, CDR2 SYDVKM. CDR3 length equals 18 residues.